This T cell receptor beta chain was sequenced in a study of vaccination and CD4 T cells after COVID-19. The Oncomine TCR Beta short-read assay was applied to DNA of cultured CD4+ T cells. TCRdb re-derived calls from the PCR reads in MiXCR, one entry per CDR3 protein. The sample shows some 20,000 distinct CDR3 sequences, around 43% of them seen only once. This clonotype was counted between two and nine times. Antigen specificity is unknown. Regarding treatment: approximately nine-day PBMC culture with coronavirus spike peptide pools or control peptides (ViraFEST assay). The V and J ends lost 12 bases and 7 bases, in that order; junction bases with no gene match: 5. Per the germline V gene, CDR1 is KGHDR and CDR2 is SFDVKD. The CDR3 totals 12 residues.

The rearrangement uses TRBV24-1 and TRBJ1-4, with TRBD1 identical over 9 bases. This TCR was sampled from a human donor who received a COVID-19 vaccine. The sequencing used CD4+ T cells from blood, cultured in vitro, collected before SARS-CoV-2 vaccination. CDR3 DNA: TGTGCCGTCGGGACAGGGAGTGAAAAACTGTTTTTT. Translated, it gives CAVGTGSEKLFF.